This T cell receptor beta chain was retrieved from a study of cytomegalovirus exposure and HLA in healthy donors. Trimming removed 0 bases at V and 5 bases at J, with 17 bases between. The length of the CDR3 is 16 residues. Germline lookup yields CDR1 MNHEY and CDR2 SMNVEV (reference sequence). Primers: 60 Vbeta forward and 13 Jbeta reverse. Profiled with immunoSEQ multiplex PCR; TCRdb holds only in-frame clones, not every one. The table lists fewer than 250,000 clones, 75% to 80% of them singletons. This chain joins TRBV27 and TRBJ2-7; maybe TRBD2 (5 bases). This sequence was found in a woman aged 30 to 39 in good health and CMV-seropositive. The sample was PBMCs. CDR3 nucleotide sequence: TGTGCCAGCAGTTTATCTGTCGGGGAGCGAGGTGACGAGCAGTACTTC. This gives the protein CASSLSVGERGDEQYF.